This TCR beta chain was retrieved from a study of T cells expressing NK-cell markers (dated by TCRdb to 2018 to 2020). A note on the overall study: Eight or nine donors provided sorted CD3+CD56+NKG2C+, CD3+CD56+NKG2C- and CD3+CD56-NKG2C+ T-cell subsets, whose TCR beta-chain repertoires were profiled. The study sequenced eight donors, all healthy volunteers chosen at random: three men and five women. Sequencing of the libraries produced 2 x 150 bp reads on Illumina HiSeq 2000/2500, MiSeq or NextSeq. Among the eight sequenced donors, seven were HCMV-seropositive and one was HCMV-seronegative. Findings and caveats that apply to the study as a whole: Those dominant clonotypes were again the most abundant among CD3+CD56-NKG2C+ cells in a few donors, at about 25-65%. Whether the expanded NKG2C-expressing T cell clones were specific for HCMV antigens was left unclear. In six donors, the dominant CD3+CD56+NKG2C+ clonotypes were found to rank among the top 10 CD8+ clonotypes and to make up 1.0-7.0% of CD8+ T cells.

The germline V gene specifies MNHNS as CDR1 and SASEGT as CDR2. The CDR3 contains 14 residues, cysteine and phenylalanine counted. A DNA sequence was not provided. TCRdb records Illumina HiSeq 2000 as the sequencer. TCR beta cDNA libraries were made by 5'RACE template switching that added a universal primer site and unique molecular identifiers. cDNA synthesis was primed from the TCR beta constant segment and was followed by two successive PCR amplification steps. Processing in the source paper ran as follows. Reads were demultiplexed and grouped by UMI with MIGEC, and clonotypes were assembled and quantified with MiTCR. Only TCR cDNA sequences supported by at least two reads were kept to exclude erroneous sequences. The tcR package was used for downstream repertoire analysis, and clonotypes were matched between fractions using CDR3 nucleotide sequence together with V segment. VDJmatch was used to annotate antigen specificity against VDJdb, with one amino acid substitution allowed in CDR3. The reads were reprocessed in TCRdb, with one entry per CDR3 protein sequence and no accompanying DNA. TCRdb's processing, not the authors' own work, is the source of the V and J calls. This sample's table carries 400,000 or so distinct CDR3 sequences. About 11% of the sample goes to the ten largest clones.

A commercial ELISA kit detecting HCMV-specific IgG in serum was used to determine HCMV serostatus. Ficoll density gradient centrifugation was used to isolate peripheral blood mononuclear cells from blood. For this clonotype: The clone's antigen remains unknown.

The rearrangement joined TRBV6-1 to TRBJ1-5. The clonotype was recovered from a woman aged 50 to 60 in good health. Donor details come from another sample of the same person, matched by shared clones. The specimen was blood T cells: a sorted CD56 or NKG2C T cell subset, CD4+ or CD8+ T cells, or bulk PBMC T cells (not recorded which). The CDR3 region reads CASNTGRETQPQHF.